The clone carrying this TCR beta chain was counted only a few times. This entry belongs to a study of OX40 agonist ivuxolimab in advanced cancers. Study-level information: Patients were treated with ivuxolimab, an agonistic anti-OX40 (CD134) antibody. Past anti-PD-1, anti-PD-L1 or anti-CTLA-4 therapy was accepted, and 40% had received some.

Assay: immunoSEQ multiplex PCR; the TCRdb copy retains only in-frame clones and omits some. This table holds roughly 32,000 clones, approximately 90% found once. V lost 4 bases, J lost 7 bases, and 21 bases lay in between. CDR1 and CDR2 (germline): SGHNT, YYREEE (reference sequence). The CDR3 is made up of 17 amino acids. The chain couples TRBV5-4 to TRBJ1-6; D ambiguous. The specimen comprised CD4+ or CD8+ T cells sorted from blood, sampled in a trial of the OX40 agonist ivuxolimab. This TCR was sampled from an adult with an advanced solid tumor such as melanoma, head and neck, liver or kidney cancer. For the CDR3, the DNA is TGTGCCAGCAGCCTCGTAGGGTCGGGTCGGGGAAATTCACCCCTCCACTTT. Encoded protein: CASSLVGSGRGNSPLHF.